The T cell receptor beta chain described here comes from a study of blood T cell repertoires in COVID-19. Whole-study context: Spain, Italy and the United States supplied samples that represented acute and convalescent COVID-19.

How the authors handled the data: By means of reference gene primer amplification, nucleated cell counts were estimated. Some clones are missing from TCRdb's copy, which holds only in-frame ones; the method was immunoSEQ multiplex PCR. That table is the source of V, J and clone size, and D and trimming were worked out from the DNA. This repertoire shows just over 350,000 clones, 70% to 90% found once; its top ten account for 7% to 7.5%. V was clipped by 4 bases and J by 8 bases, with 13 bases between them. The CDR3 contains 13 residues. Germline CDR1 reads KGHDR; CDR2 reads SFDVKD. The TCR originated in a woman aged 60-70 years with COVID-19, enrolled during active disease. V and J are TRBV24-1 and TRBJ1-2; no firm D call. Material for sequencing was peripheral blood. This CDR3 reads CATSESGFDGYTF. In DNA form, the CDR3 reads TGTGCCACCAGTGAATCCGGGTTTGACGGCTACACCTTC.